The 21 T cell receptor beta chains in this list originate from one sample, sequenced in a study of follicular helper T cells after annual influenza vaccination (dated by TCRdb to 2017 to 2019). Library generation was performed with the immunoSEQ multiplex PCR assay. TCRdb carries this immuneACCESS record with in-frame sequences only. Its versions omit some clonotypes, under half of them owing to an unresolved V gene in the studies checked, with the rest unexplained. Across this sample there are approximately 1,400 clones, with approximately 80% seen only once. Approximately 3% of the sample goes to the ten largest clones. According to the study, the label for this sample's time point signals: 2015-2016 season, 7 days after influenza vaccination. The material sequenced was CXCR5+ CD38+ circulating T follicular helper cells from blood, taken 7 days after influenza vaccination. The cell subset or site label, read with the paper, signifies: circulating Tfh, non-naive CD4+CXCR5+PD-1+ (ICOS+CD38+ or ICOS-CD38-). All receptors derive from an adult who received the influenza vaccine.

The chain links TRBV11-2 to TRBJ2-1; a weak D match, TRBD2 (6 bases). V lost 2 bases, J lost 5 bases, and 19 bases lay in between. In germline, CDR1 is SGHAT, CDR2 FQNNGV. This CDR3 spans 17 amino acids. CDR3 protein: CASSLRAGSGEHNEQFF. CDR3 coding DNA: TGTGCCAGCAGCTTAAGAGCCGGGAGTGGGGAACACAATGAGCAGTTCTTC.

V gene TRBV4-1 combines with J gene TRBJ2-3; 10 bases are a match to TRBD2. There are 18 residues in the CDR3. From germline, CDR1 is MGHRA and CDR2 YSYEKL. V trimming: 4 bases; J trimming: 3 bases; junction bases outside the gene matches: 13. The CDR3, as DNA: TGCGCCAGCAGCCGATCCCTTGGGCGTAGCGGGGGGACAGATACGCAGTATTTT. It codes for CASSRSLGRSGGTDTQYF.

V gene TRBV6-5 combines with J gene TRBJ1-1; possible D gene TRBD1, 6 bases. The germline CDR1 and CDR2 sequences are MNHEY and SVGAGI. The ends were cut back, 2 bases at V and 4 bases at J, with 11 bases in the middle. This CDR3 has 14 residues. The CDR3 sequence: CASSYQGRSTEAFF. CDR3 sequence (DNA): TGTGCCAGCAGTTACCAGGGGAGGTCCACTGAAGCTTTCTTT.

This chain connects TRBV5-4 to TRBJ2-2; 10 bases fit TRBD1. This CDR3 region has 16 residues. V was pared by 5 bases and J by 8 bases, with 12 bases of the junction left unmatched. Germline V gene sequence: CDR1 SGHNT, CDR2 YYREEE (reference sequence). The CDR3 is CASRNRDRGSSGELFF. The CDR3, as DNA: TGTGCCAGCAGAAACCGGGACAGGGGAAGTTCGGGGGAGCTGTTTTTT.

This clone appeared a single time. The chain uses TRBV30 and TRBJ2-7, with 9 nucleotides matching TRBD2. The CDR3 contains 14 residues. V was pared by 2 bases and J by 4 bases, with 6 bases of the junction left unmatched. CDR1 is GTSNPN, CDR2 SVGIG, per germline (reference sequence). CDR3 bases: TGTGCCTGGAGTAGGGACAGCGGGGGGTACGAGCAGTACTTC. This gives the protein CAWSRDSGGYEQYF.

The chain's CDR3 is CASSLDRVNQPQHF. CDR3 nucleotides: TGTGCCAGCAGTTTGGACAGGGTCAATCAGCCCCAGCATTTT. The V and J genes are TRBV6-1 and TRBJ1-5; 8 nucleotides agree with TRBD1. The CDR3 spans 14 residues. With V trimmed by 5 bases and J by 3 bases, 3 bases remained unmatched. Germline V gives CDR1 MNHNS, CDR2 SASEGT.

The rearrangement uses TRBV5-1 and TRBJ1-2; D gene unclear. Germline lookup yields CDR1 SGHRS and CDR2 YFSETQ. This CDR3 has 15 residues. Trimming removed 4 bases from V and 8 bases from J, with 21 bases in between. CDR3 sequence reads: CASSPTGPQGGGYTF. The CDR3 bases are TGCGCCAGCAGCCCGACCGGCCCTCAAGGAGGGGGCTACACCTTC.

There are a few counts of this clone. The J gene is TRBJ1-5, the V gene TRBV7-2, with 7 nucleotides matching TRBD1. The CDR3 sequence is 13 residues long. The germline V gene encodes CDR1 SGHTA and CDR2 FQGNSA. The V gene end was trimmed by 5 bases and the J gene end by 5 bases; junction bases not matched to a gene: 3. CDR3: CASSRDSDQPQHF. In nucleotides, the CDR3 is TGTGCCAGCAGCCGGGACAGTGATCAGCCCCAGCATTTT.

The rearrangement uses TRBV5-1 and TRBJ2-7; D is ambiguous. This CDR3 is built from 11 residues. V lost 3 bases to trimming and J lost 0 bases, with 1 base between them. Germline CDR1 reads SGHRS; CDR2 reads YFSETQ. CDR3 region: CASSSSYEQYF. CDR3 bases: TGCGCCAGCAGCTCCTCCTACGAGCAGTACTTC.

The CDR3 nucleotides read TGCGCCAGCAGTCCCTCTATGAGCTCTGGGGCCAACGTCCTGACTTTC. Translation gives CASSPSMSSGANVLTF. This sequence joins TRBV5-1 and TRBJ2-6; no definite D call. This CDR3 is built from 16 residues. CDR1 and CDR2 from the germline V gene are SGHRS and YFSETQ. With 5 bases removed from V and 0 bases from J, the gap between germline ends came to 12 bases.

This chain joins TRBV7-3 and TRBJ2-2; D unresolved. V was pared by 1 base and J by 7 bases, with 7 bases between. This CDR3 is 13 amino acids long. Germline CDR1 reads SGHTA; CDR2 reads FQGTGA. The CDR3 here is CASSLMAHGELFF. CDR3 sequence (DNA): TGTGCCAGCAGCTTAATGGCTCACGGGGAGCTGTTTTTT.

This sequence joins TRBV19 and TRBJ1-2; D gene ambiguous. The CDR3 extends over 14 amino acids. Trimming took 2 bases from V and 4 from J, leaving 11 bases between them. Germline V CDR1 and CDR2: LNHDA, SQIVND (reference sequence). This CDR3 reads CASSITGDIYGYTF. CDR3 coding DNA: TGTGCCAGTAGTATAACCGGGGATATCTATGGCTACACCTTC. The full variable domain, in which reference TRBV19 and TRBJ1-2 provide the parts outside the CDR3, is DGGITQSPKYLFRKEGQNVTLSCEQNLNHDAMYWYRQDPGQGLRLIYYSQIVNDFQKGDIAEGYSVSREKKESFPLTVTSAQKNPTAFYLCASSITGDIYGYTFGSGTRLTVV.

CDR3 amino acids: CAWGVGGKIAPLHF. The CDR3 nucleotides read TGTGCCTGGGGGGTCGGGGGGAAGATCGCACCCCTCCACTTT. This sequence joins TRBV30 and TRBJ1-6; weak D call: TRBD1 (5 bases). The CDR3 spans 14 residues. The V end was cut by 5 bases, the J end by 11 bases, with 19 bases between. Germline assignment: CDR1 GTSNPN and CDR2 SVGIG (reference sequence).

The chain combines TRBV7-3 with TRBJ1-2; maybe TRBD1 (5 bases). The CDR3 is 14 residues long. V shed 5 bases and J shed 0 bases, with 10 bases lying between them. The germline gives CDR1 SGHTA, CDR2 FQGTGA. The CDR3 DNA follows: TGTGCCAGCAGCCCCGGGACTTCTAACTATGGCTACACCTTC. Its translation: CASSPGTSNYGYTF.

The chain is built from TRBV9 and TRBJ1-3; TRBD1 matches 8 bases. Trimming took 0 bases from V and 5 from J; bases not matched to a gene: 4. The length of the CDR3 is 15 residues. Germline values: CDR1 SGDLS, CDR2 YYNGEE. The CDR3 here is CASSVADRVRNTIYF. CDR3 coding DNA: TGTGCCAGCAGCGTAGCGGACAGGGTGAGAAACACCATATATTTT.

J is TRBJ1-2 and V is TRBV18; D is possibly TRBD1 (6 bases). The CDR3 is 13 residues long. Germline CDR1 and CDR2: KGHSH and LQKENI. Deletions cut 0 bases from V and 8 bases from J, with 10 bases between. The DNA for the CDR3 is TGTGCCAGCTCACCACCAGGGGGGCAGGGCTACACCTTC. Translated: CASSPPGGQGYTF.

CDR3 nucleotide sequence: TGTGCCAGCAGCCGGGGACAGGGGGCGCAAGCTTTCTTT. Translation: CASSRGQGAQAFF. The rearrangement links TRBV5-4 to TRBJ1-1, with 12 bases that match TRBD1. V shed 4 bases, J shed 9 bases, and the junction held 4 bases outside the gene matches. Germline V lookup: CDR1 SGHNT, CDR2 YYREEE (reference sequence). The CDR3 contains 13 residues.

The V call is TRBV5-4, the J call TRBJ1-4; possibly TRBD1 for D (6 bases). V gave up 3 bases and J gave up 3 bases, with 12 bases separating them. CDR1 and CDR2 (germline): SGHNT, YYREEE (reference sequence). This CDR3 comprises 15 residues. CDR3 DNA sequence: TGTGCCAGCAGCTCTCTAGGGGGACCTAATGAAAAACTGTTTTTT. It yields the protein CASSSLGGPNEKLFF. The whole variable domain, filled in from reference TRBV5-4 and TRBJ1-4, reads ETGVTQSPTHLIKTRGQQVTLRCSSQSGHNTVSWYQQALGQGPQFIFQYYREEENGRGNFPPRFSGLQFPNYSSELNVNALELDDSALYLCASSSLGGPNEKLFFGSGTQLSVL.

This rearrangement joins TRBV7-3 to TRBJ2-5; 11 bases map to TRBD2. The ends lost 4 bases at V and 3 bases at J; junction bases unmatched: 10. Germline lookup yields CDR1 SGHTA and CDR2 FQGTGA. The CDR3 covers 17 residues. The CDR3 DNA follows: TGTGCCAGCAGCTCACGAGGGACTAGCGGAAGAGAAGAGACCCAGTACTTC. Translating it yields CASSSRGTSGREETQYF.

The chain combines TRBV5-1 with TRBJ1-1; D remains ambiguous. The CDR3 is 14 amino acids. V lost 1 base and J lost 0, with 7 bases in between. In germline, CDR1 is SGHRS, CDR2 YFSETQ. CDR3 protein: CASSLSSLNTEAFF. CDR3 DNA: TGCGCCAGCAGCTTGTCCAGCTTGAACACTGAAGCTTTCTTT.

This chain uses TRBV29-1 with TRBJ2-3; D uncertain. Germline-derived CDR1 and CDR2 are SQVTM and ANQGSEA. The V and J ends lost 4 bases and 2 bases respectively, with 7 bases between them. The CDR3 has 12 residues. The CDR3 DNA reads TGCAGCGTTGGTCAGAACACAGATACGCAGTATTTT. Protein product: CSVGQNTDTQYF.